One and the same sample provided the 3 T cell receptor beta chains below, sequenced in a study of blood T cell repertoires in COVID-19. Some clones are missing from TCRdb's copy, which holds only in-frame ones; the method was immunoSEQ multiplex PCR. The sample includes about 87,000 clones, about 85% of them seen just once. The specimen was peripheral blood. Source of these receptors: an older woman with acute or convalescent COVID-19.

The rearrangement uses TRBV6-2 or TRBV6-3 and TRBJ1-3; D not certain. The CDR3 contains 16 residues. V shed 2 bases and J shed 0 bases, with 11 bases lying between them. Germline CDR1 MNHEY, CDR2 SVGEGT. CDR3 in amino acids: CASSYLRLTSGNTIYF. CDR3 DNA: TGTGCCAGCAGTTACCTTCGACTGACCTCTGGAAACACCATATATTTT.

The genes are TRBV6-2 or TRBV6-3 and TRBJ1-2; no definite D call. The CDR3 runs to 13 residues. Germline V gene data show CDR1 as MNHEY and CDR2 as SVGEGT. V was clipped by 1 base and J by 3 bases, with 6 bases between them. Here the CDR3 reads CASSYLADYGYTF. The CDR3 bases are TGTGCCAGCAGTTACTTAGCAGACTATGGCTACACCTTC.

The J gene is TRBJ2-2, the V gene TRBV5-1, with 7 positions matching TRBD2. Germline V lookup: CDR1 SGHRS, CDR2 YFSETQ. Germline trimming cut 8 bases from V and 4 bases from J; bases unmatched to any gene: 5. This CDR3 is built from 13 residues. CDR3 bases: TGCGCCAGTACCCCGGGGGGCACCGGGGAGCTGTTTTTT. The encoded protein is CASTPGGTGELFF. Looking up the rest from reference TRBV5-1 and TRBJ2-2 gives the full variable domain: KAGVTQTPRYLIKTRGQQVTLSCSPISGHRSVSWYQQTPGQGLQFLFEYFSETQRNKGNFPGRFSGRQFSNSRSEMNVSTLELGDSALYLCASTPGGTGELFFGEGSRLTVL.